This is a list of T cell receptor beta chains from one sample in a study of OX40 agonist ivuxolimab in advanced cancers. Measured with immunoSEQ multiplex PCR; TCRdb has only the in-frame clones, and not every one. The profile covers roughly 56,000 clones, with around 90% appearing a single time and over 0.65% taken by the ten largest. The specimen comprised CD4+ or CD8+ T cells sorted from blood, sampled in a trial of the OX40 agonist ivuxolimab. These receptors originate from an adult with an advanced solid tumor such as melanoma, head and neck, liver or kidney cancer. The CDR3 runs from the conserved cysteine through the conserved F or W. The order of the fields is D gene, clone size, V gene, CDR3 length, J gene, CDR3 DNA, CDR3 protein. The D gene is left open where the match is weak. Some rows have no size entry. The others give once, few or many, or a class for an expanded clone.

D gene: .; clone size: .; V gene: TRBV23-1; CDR3 length: 14; J gene: TRBJ1-5; CDR3 DNA: TGCGCCAGCAGTCAAGGTAATCGCAATCAGCCCCAGCATTTT; CDR3 protein: CASSQGNRNQPQHF
D gene: .; clone size: once; V gene: TRBV19; CDR3 length: 13; J gene: TRBJ1-6; CDR3 DNA: TGTGCCACCGCGACAGCTCCTAATTCACCCCTCCACTTT; CDR3 protein: CATATAPNSPLHF
D gene: .; clone size: once; V gene: TRBV7-2; CDR3 length: 13; J gene: TRBJ2-1; CDR3 DNA: TGTGCCAGCAGCTTAGGCCCGGACAATGAGCAGTTCTTC; CDR3 protein: CASSLGPDNEQFF
D gene: .; clone size: .; V gene: TRBV6-1; CDR3 length: 14; J gene: TRBJ1-5; CDR3 DNA: TGTGCCAGCAGTGAAGTGGGGGCGTATCAGCCCCAGCATTTT; CDR3 protein: CASSEVGAYQPQHF
D gene: TRBD2; clone size: .; V gene: TRBV18; CDR3 length: 16; J gene: TRBJ2-7; CDR3 DNA: TGTGCCAGCTCACCTCAAGGACTAGCGGGGACCTACGAGCAGTACTTC; CDR3 protein: CASSPQGLAGTYEQYF
D gene: TRBD1; clone size: .; V gene: TRBV5-1; CDR3 length: 15; J gene: TRBJ2-7; CDR3 DNA: TGCGCCAGCAGCTCGGACAGGGGATTTTCCTACGAGCAGTACTTC; CDR3 protein: CASSSDRGFSYEQYF
D gene: .; clone size: .; V gene: TRBV7-9; CDR3 length: 16; J gene: TRBJ1-4; CDR3 DNA: TGTGCCAGTTCTCACAGGAATCGAACAACTAATGAAAAACTGTTTTTT; CDR3 protein: CASSHRNRTTNEKLFF
D gene: .; clone size: .; V gene: TRBV30; CDR3 length: 13; J gene: TRBJ1-1; CDR3 DNA: TGTGCCACCCGGACTCATGGCGACACTGAAGCTTTCTTT; CDR3 protein: CATRTHGDTEAFF
D gene: .; clone size: .; V gene: TRBV30; CDR3 length: 14; J gene: TRBJ2-2; CDR3 DNA: TGTGCCTGGAACCTGGGACGGGTCTACGGGGAGCTGTTTTTT; CDR3 protein: CAWNLGRVYGELFF
D gene: .; clone size: .; V gene: TRBV9; CDR3 length: 14; J gene: TRBJ1-6; CDR3 DNA: TGTGCCAGCAGCTCCGGGACGAGGAATTCACCCCTCCACTTT; CDR3 protein: CASSSGTRNSPLHF
D gene: TRBD1; clone size: .; V gene: TRBV6-1; CDR3 length: 14; J gene: TRBJ2-3; CDR3 DNA: TGTGCCACTTCGGACAGGGGAATATCAGATACGCAGTATTTT; CDR3 protein: CATSDRGISDTQYF
D gene: .; clone size: .; V gene: TRBV11-2; CDR3 length: 17; J gene: TRBJ1-6; CDR3 DNA: TGTGCCAGCAGCTTAAGTTCGTTCAGGCGGACCAATTCACCCCTCCACTTT; CDR3 protein: CASSLSSFRRTNSPLHF
D gene: TRBD2; clone size: .; V gene: TRBV7-6; CDR3 length: 15; J gene: TRBJ2-1; CDR3 DNA: TGTGCCAGCAGCTTCCTTACTAGCGTCTACAATGAGCAGTTCTTC; CDR3 protein: CASSFLTSVYNEQFF
D gene: .; clone size: .; V gene: TRBV5-1; CDR3 length: 12; J gene: TRBJ2-1; CDR3 DNA: TGCGCCAGCAGCCCCTCCCTAGGTGAGCAGTTCTTC; CDR3 protein: CASSPSLGEQFF
D gene: .; clone size: .; V gene: TRBV18; CDR3 length: 13; J gene: TRBJ2-5; CDR3 DNA: TGTGCCAGCTCACCACCCGCTGGAGAGACCCAGTACTTC; CDR3 protein: CASSPPAGETQYF
D gene: .; clone size: .; V gene: TRBV7-2; CDR3 length: 14; J gene: TRBJ1-2; CDR3 DNA: TGTGCCAGCAGCTTAGGGGCAAGCTACTATGGCTACACCTTC; CDR3 protein: CASSLGASYYGYTF
D gene: .; clone size: .; V gene: TRBV11-2; CDR3 length: 15; J gene: TRBJ2-4; CDR3 DNA: TGTGCCAGCAGCTCATCGAGGGGTTCGGGAAACATTCAGTACTTC; CDR3 protein: CASSSSRGSGNIQYF
D gene: TRBD2; clone size: .; V gene: TRBV11-2; CDR3 length: 17; J gene: TRBJ2-3; CDR3 DNA: TGTGCCAGCAGCTACGTACTAGCGGGGGGTCTCACAGATACGCAGTATTTT; CDR3 protein: CASSYVLAGGLTDTQYF